Listed below are T cell receptor beta chains from one sample, sequenced in a study of T cell clonotyping in hematopoietic cell transplantation. Sequenced by immunoSEQ multiplex PCR; TCRdb stores in-frame clones only, minus some. The table shows about 69,000 clones, with roughly 93% occurring only once. Sequenced: peripheral blood mononuclear cells. These receptors were collected from a man aged 45-65 years in good health. Some clones in this sample may be carry-over from other donors' samples. Both conserved end residues are part of each CDR3. The order of the fields is J gene, V gene, clone size, D gene, CDR3 DNA, CDR3 protein. A D gene is named only where the DNA matches it firmly. Some rows have no size entry. The others give once, few or many, or a class for an expanded clone.

J gene: TRBJ2-5; V gene: TRBV4-1; clone size: -; D gene: -; CDR3 DNA: TGCGCCAGCAGCAGGGGGGGGAGTAGTGAGACCCAGTACTTC; CDR3 protein: CASSRGGSSETQYF
J gene: TRBJ1-6; V gene: TRBV5-4; clone size: -; D gene: -; CDR3 DNA: TGTGCCAGCAGCTTGGAAGGGTATCACTCACCCCTCCACTTT; CDR3 protein: CASSLEGYHSPLHF
J gene: TRBJ2-6; V gene: TRBV6-1; clone size: -; D gene: -; CDR3 DNA: TGTGCCAGCAGTGAACGTGTTGCTGGGGCCAACGTCCTGACTTTC; CDR3 protein: CASSERVAGANVLTF
J gene: TRBJ1-1; V gene: TRBV5-1; clone size: -; D gene: -; CDR3 DNA: TGCGCCAGCAGCTTGAACGCGGGCAGGCCTAGAGGGACTGAAGCTTTCTTT; CDR3 protein: CASSLNAGRPRGTEAFF
J gene: TRBJ1-1; V gene: TRBV7-9; clone size: -; D gene: -; CDR3 DNA: TGTGCCAGCAGCCTCCCCGGGGGCTCGGGAGCTTTCTTT; CDR3 protein: CASSLPGGSGAFF
J gene: TRBJ2-3; V gene: TRBV6-4; clone size: -; D gene: -; CDR3 DNA: TGTGCCAGCAGTGAGCTCGCAACAGACGGCACAGATACGCAGTATTTT; CDR3 protein: CASSELATDGTDTQYF
J gene: TRBJ2-7; V gene: TRBV7-9; clone size: once; D gene: -; CDR3 DNA: TGTGCCAGCAGCCCCACGGGGGTTACTCTCGAGCAGTACTTC; CDR3 protein: CASSPTGVTLEQYF
J gene: TRBJ2-7; V gene: TRBV10-3; clone size: -; D gene: -; CDR3 DNA: TGTGCCATCAGGCAGGGATACGAGCAGTACTTC; CDR3 protein: CAIRQGYEQYF
J gene: TRBJ2-7; V gene: TRBV29-1; clone size: few; D gene: -; CDR3 DNA: TGCAGCTACTTGGGGGCTCCGAACGAGCAGTACTTC; CDR3 protein: CSYLGAPNEQYF
J gene: TRBJ2-5; V gene: TRBV7-2; clone size: -; D gene: TRBD2; CDR3 DNA: TGTGCCAGCAGCCGGGTGGCGGGGGGGACGACAGCAACCCAGTACTTC; CDR3 protein: CASSRVAGGTTATQYF
J gene: TRBJ1-2; V gene: TRBV7-9; clone size: -; D gene: TRBD1; CDR3 DNA: TGTGCCAGCAGCTTAGGGACAGGGGGCCATGGCTACACCTTC; CDR3 protein: CASSLGTGGHGYTF
J gene: TRBJ2-3; V gene: TRBV5-1; clone size: -; D gene: -; CDR3 DNA: TGCGCCAGCAGCTTAGGCGGGAAAAGTGGTTACGCAGATACGCAGTATTTT; CDR3 protein: CASSLGGKSGYADTQYF
J gene: TRBJ1-4; V gene: TRBV5-4; clone size: -; D gene: -; CDR3 DNA: TGTGCCAGCAGCTTGGGGGGAGGAACTAATGAAAAACTGTTTTTT; CDR3 protein: CASSLGGGTNEKLFF
J gene: TRBJ2-3; V gene: TRBV4-1; clone size: -; D gene: -; CDR3 DNA: TGCGCCAGCAGCCCCTCCTTTCCCGGGGATAGCACAGATACGCAGTATTTT; CDR3 protein: CASSPSFPGDSTDTQYF
J gene: TRBJ2-5; V gene: TRBV19; clone size: -; D gene: -; CDR3 DNA: TGTGCCAGTGGCAGGGGTAAGGTGCAAGAGACCCAGTACTTC; CDR3 protein: CASGRGKVQETQYF
J gene: TRBJ1-1; V gene: TRBV27; clone size: -; D gene: TRBD1; CDR3 DNA: TGTGCCAGCAGGTTCGGACAGGCGAACACTGAAGCTTTCTTT; CDR3 protein: CASRFGQANTEAFF
J gene: TRBJ2-3; V gene: TRBV14; clone size: -; D gene: -; CDR3 DNA: TGTGCCAGCAGCCAAGAGGTCAGGACTAGCACAGATACGCAGTATTTT; CDR3 protein: CASSQEVRTSTDTQYF
J gene: TRBJ2-7; V gene: TRBV5-1; clone size: -; D gene: TRBD1; CDR3 DNA: TGCGCCAGCAGCGCCACAGGGGGCGCATTTCCCTACGAGCAGTACTTC; CDR3 protein: CASSATGGAFPYEQYF
J gene: TRBJ1-4; V gene: TRBV7-2; clone size: -; D gene: -; CDR3 DNA: TGTGCCAGCAGCCAGGACCCCCCCCGGCATGGAAAACTGTTTTTT; CDR3 protein: CASSQDPPRHGKLFF